Listed below are T cell receptor beta chains from one sample, sequenced in a study of T-cell reconstitution after alpha-beta-depleted transplantation in children. MiXCR was run by TCRdb on the PCR reads, yielding one entry per CDR3 protein. This table holds around 410,000 distinct CDR3 sequences, under 13% found once. The specimen comprised PBMCs from the stem cell graft donor, sampled from the stem cell graft. The source of these receptors is a human donor who donated a stem cell graft to a child with acute myeloid leukemia. CDR3s include the opening cysteine and the closing phenylalanine or tryptophan. D genes are given only for firm matches. Size is omitted from some rows. Given values are once, few, many or a class for expanded clones.

V gene	clone size	J gene	D gene	CDR3 DNA	CDR3 protein
TRBV7-2	few	TRBJ2-7	TRBD1	TGTGCCAGCAGTACGACAGGGAGTGGCGAGCAGTACTTC	CASSTTGSGEQYF
TRBV9	.	TRBJ1-1	.	TGTGCCAGCAGCCCCCGGATGAACACTGAAGCTTTCTTT	CASSPRMNTEAFF
TRBV15	few	TRBJ2-7	.	TGTGCCACCAGCAGTCCTCCCCGAGGGTACGAGCAGTACTTC	CATSSPPRGYEQYF
TRBV12-3/TRBV12-4	.	TRBJ2-5	TRBD2	TGTGCCAGCAGCTCAGATCGGGGGGGGGAGACCCAGTACTTC	CASSSDRGGETQYF
TRBV9	many	TRBJ2-2	.	TGTGCCAGCAGCAGGCAGGGCGACACCGGGGAGCTGTTTTTT	CASSRQGDTGELFF
TRBV5-1	few	TRBJ2-3	.	TGCGCCAGCAGCCCGGGGAGGCCGGGAGATACGCAGTATTTT	CASSPGRPGDTQYF
TRBV5-1	.	TRBJ2-1	.	TGCGCCAGCTACGAGGCGGGGGCGGATGAGCAGTTCTTC	CASYEAGADEQFF
TRBV4-3	few	TRBJ2-7	TRBD2	TGCGCCAGCAGCCAAGATCGGAGCGGGAGGGCCTCCTACGAGCAGTACTTC	CASSQDRSGRASYEQYF
TRBV5-1	.	TRBJ2-5	.	TGCGCCAGCAGCCCGAGGGACTCCCAGCCCCAGTACTTC	CASSPRDSQPQYF
TRBV18	few	TRBJ1-2	.	TGTGCCAGCTCACTAAAGCAGGCTGACTATGGCTACACCTTC	CASSLKQADYGYTF
TRBV12-5	.	TRBJ1-4	TRBD1	TGTGCTAGAGATTTGGGGGACAGGGGGGGAAAACTGTTTTTT	CARDLGDRGGKLFF
TRBV6-1	few	TRBJ2-1	.	TGTGCCACCCTCTCCGCCAAGGGGGGCCTCAATGAGCAGTTCTTC	CATLSAKGGLNEQFF
TRBV13	few	TRBJ1-2	TRBD1	TGTGCCAGCAGCACTCCGGGACAGGTACTTACCTTC	CASSTPGQVLTF
TRBV27	few	TRBJ2-1	.	TGTGCCAGCAGTCTACTCTCAGGGACCTCCTACAATGAGCAGTTCTTC	CASSLLSGTSYNEQFF
TRBV27	few	TRBJ2-2	.	TGTGCCAGCAGTAAGGGGGTCGGGGAGCTGTTTTTT	CASSKGVGELFF
TRBV2	.	TRBJ2-3	TRBD1	TGTGCCAGCAGTGGGACAGGTGGAGGAGATACGCAGTATTTT	CASSGTGGGDTQYF
TRBV11-2	few	TRBJ1-6	.	TGTGCCAGCAGCCCCGGGTGGCAGGGGAGTGGGCCCCTCCACTTT	CASSPGWQGSGPLHF
TRBV29-1	.	TRBJ1-2	.	TGCAGCGTTGAGGGACAAAGTAACTATGGCTACACCTTC	CSVEGQSNYGYTF
TRBV27	.	TRBJ2-7	TRBD2	TGTGCCAGCAGTTCCCTGACTAGCGGCTACGAGCAGTACTTC	CASSSLTSGYEQYF
TRBV9	few	TRBJ2-1	.	TGTGCCAGCAGCCATGCAACCCGTGGGGGCAGCTCCTACAATGAGCAGTTCTTC	CASSHATRGGSSYNEQFF
TRBV20-1	many	TRBJ2-7	TRBD2	TGCAGTACAACCGGGACTAGCGGCCCCTACGAGCAGTACTTC	CSTTGTSGPYEQYF
TRBV18	.	TRBJ1-2	.	TGTGCCAGCTCATCAGACCGGGGTGGCTACACCTTC	CASSSDRGGYTF
TRBV10-3	many	TRBJ1-5	.	TGTGCCATCAGTGAGTCTGCGGATAGCAATCAGCCCCAGCATTTT	CAISESADSNQPQHF
TRBV6-2/TRBV6-3	many	TRBJ1-2	.	TGTGCCAGCAGGGATCCGGGAACTATCGATGGCTACACCTTC	CASRDPGTIDGYTF
TRBV12-3/TRBV12-4	few	TRBJ2-7	.	TGTGCCAGCAACGAGGACGGACACTCCTACGAGCAGTACTTC	CASNEDGHSYEQYF